Listed below are T cell receptor beta chains from one sample, sequenced in a study of CD8+CD57+ T cells in acquired aplastic anemia. TCRdb ran MiXCR on the reads and lists one entry per CDR3 protein. The table shows roughly 160,000 distinct CDR3 sequences, with under 75% occurring only once. Sequenced material: sorted CD4+, CD8+, or CD8+CD57+ T cells (not recorded which) from PBMCs. These receptors came from a human donor in good health. CDR3s include the opening cysteine and the closing phenylalanine or tryptophan. The order of the fields is D gene, J gene, clone size, V gene, CDR3 DNA, CDR3 protein. A D gene is named only where the DNA matches it firmly. The size of a clone is reported for some rows only, either as once, few or many, or as a class for expanded clones.

D: -; J: TRBJ1-1; size: -; V: TRBV15; DNA: TGTGCCACCAGCAGGGATGTTATGAACACTGAAGCTTTCTTT; CDR3: CATSRDVMNTEAFF
D: TRBD2; J: TRBJ2-7; size: -; V: TRBV7-8; DNA: TGTGCCAGCAGCACAGGGACTAGCGGGGGGGCCCAGTACTTC; CDR3: CASSTGTSGGAQYF
D: -; J: TRBJ1-1; size: -; V: TRBV7-6; DNA: TGTGCCAGCAGCTTGGGGGGGATTACTGAAGCTTTCTTT; CDR3: CASSLGGITEAFF
D: -; J: TRBJ2-5; size: -; V: TRBV24-1; DNA: TGTGCCACCAGTGACTCGACAGGTTCTGGAGAGACCCAGTACTTC; CDR3: CATSDSTGSGETQYF
D: TRBD1; J: TRBJ2-1; size: -; V: TRBV7-9; DNA: TGTGCCAGCAATCCGGGACAGAGCAATGAGCAGTTCTTC; CDR3: CASNPGQSNEQFF
D: TRBD1; J: TRBJ1-2; size: once; V: TRBV20-1; DNA: TGCAGTAACAGGGGTGGCTATGGCTACACCTTC; CDR3: CSNRGGYGYTF
D: -; J: TRBJ2-5; size: few; V: TRBV7-9; DNA: TGTGCCAGCAGCTTAGATCTGAACCGGGAGACCCAGTACTTC; CDR3: CASSLDLNRETQYF
D: -; J: TRBJ2-7; size: -; V: TRBV20-1; DNA: TGCAGTGCGGATACTAGCAATTCCTACGAGCAGTACTTC; CDR3: CSADTSNSYEQYF
D: -; J: TRBJ2-2; size: -; V: TRBV20-1; DNA: TGCAGTGCTCTGAACACCGGGGAGCTGTTTTTT; CDR3: CSALNTGELFF
D: -; J: TRBJ1-6; size: few; V: TRBV20-1; DNA: TGCAGTGCTAGTCTCCCTGATTCACCCCTCCACTTT; CDR3: CSASLPDSPLHF
D: TRBD1; J: TRBJ2-1; size: -; V: TRBV7-2; DNA: TGTGCCAGCAGCTTAGCGGACAGGGGCTACAATGAGCAGTTCTTC; CDR3: CASSLADRGYNEQFF
D: TRBD2; J: TRBJ2-2; size: -; V: TRBV7-3; DNA: TGTGCCAGCAGCTCCAGCGGGAGGGGACGGACCGGGGAGCTGTTTTTT; CDR3: CASSSSGRGRTGELFF
D: -; J: TRBJ2-5; size: -; V: TRBV13; DNA: TGTGCCAGCAGCTCCCCGCTCCAAGAGACCCAGTACTTC; CDR3: CASSSPLQETQYF
D: -; J: TRBJ2-1; size: -; V: TRBV29-1; DNA: TGCAGCGTTGATAGAGGGGATGGGTACAATGAGCAGTTCTTC; CDR3: CSVDRGDGYNEQFF
D: TRBD1; J: TRBJ2-6; size: -; V: TRBV2; DNA: TGTGCCAGGAGCATACAGGGGTCTGGGGCCAACGTCCTGACTTTC; CDR3: CARSIQGSGANVLTF
D: -; J: TRBJ2-7; size: few; V: TRBV2; DNA: TGTGCCAGCATTCGACAGGGGGCCAGGCTAGCGGGAGCCGAGCAGTACTTC; CDR3: CASIRQGARLAGAEQYF
D: -; J: TRBJ1-2; size: -; V: TRBV6-6; DNA: TGTGCCAGCAGTTACCCCCAGAGGAGGGGGGATCGGGAAAACTATGGCTACACCTTC; CDR3: CASSYPQRRGDRENYGYTF
D: TRBD2; J: TRBJ2-5; size: -; V: TRBV3-1; DNA: TGTGCCAGCAGCCGGCTAGCGGGGGAAGACCAAGAGACCCAGTACTTC; CDR3: CASSRLAGEDQETQYF
D: -; J: TRBJ2-7; size: many; V: TRBV28; DNA: TGTGCCAGCAGTTTCGTCGGGAGTGCGGCCTACGAGCAGTACTTC; CDR3: CASSFVGSAAYEQYF
D: -; J: TRBJ2-2; size: many; V: TRBV11-3; DNA: TGTGCCAGCAGCCGGCGGTCGGAGGGAAACACCGGGGAGCTGTTTTTT; CDR3: CASSRRSEGNTGELFF
D: TRBD1; J: TRBJ1-3; size: -; V: TRBV7-8; DNA: TGTGCCAGCAGCCAAAACAGGGGGCGAGGAAACACCATATATTTT; CDR3: CASSQNRGRGNTIYF
D: -; J: TRBJ2-6; size: many; V: TRBV9; DNA: TGTGCCAGCAGCGTATCCACAAACACCCCTGGGGCCAACGTCCTGACTTTC; CDR3: CASSVSTNTPGANVLTF
D: TRBD2; J: TRBJ2-1; size: -; V: TRBV20-1; DNA: TGCAGTGCCACAGAGGCTAGCGGGCCGTACAATGAGCAGTTCTTC; CDR3: CSATEASGPYNEQFF
D: -; J: TRBJ1-2; size: many; V: TRBV19; DNA: TGTGCCAGTAGTATAAGTCCGATATCCCCCTATGGCTACACCTTC; CDR3: CASSISPISPYGYTF
D: TRBD1; J: TRBJ2-2; size: -; V: TRBV11-3; DNA: TGTGCCAGCAGCTTACGGACAGGGTCCGGCGGGGAGCTGTTTTTT; CDR3: CASSLRTGSGGELFF
D: TRBD2; J: TRBJ2-7; size: -; V: TRBV11-3; DNA: TGTGCCAGCAGCTTAGCGGGAGGGGTAACCTACGAGCAGTACTTC; CDR3: CASSLAGGVTYEQYF
D: -; J: TRBJ2-3; size: -; V: TRBV2; DNA: TGTGCCAGCAGTGAAGTTCTGCATACGCAGTATTTT; CDR3: CASSEVLHTQYF
D: -; J: TRBJ2-3; size: -; V: TRBV7-9; DNA: TGTGCCAGCAGCTTGTCCGAATTCTCCTACAATGAGCAGTATTTT; CDR3: CASSLSEFSYNEQYF
D: TRBD2; J: TRBJ2-1; size: -; V: TRBV2; DNA: TGTGCCACCCGAGGGGGACTAGCGGGGGGACCCTACAATGAGCAGTTCTTC; CDR3: CATRGGLAGGPYNEQFF
D: TRBD1; J: TRBJ1-5; size: -; V: TRBV20-1; DNA: TGCAGTGCTCCAGGACAGGCTGGAAATCAGCCCCAGCATTTT; CDR3: CSAPGQAGNQPQHF
D: -; J: TRBJ2-2; size: -; V: TRBV16; DNA: TGTGCCAGCAGCCAATCTTACGCGAACACCGGGGAGCTGTTTTTT; CDR3: CASSQSYANTGELFF
D: -; J: TRBJ1-6; size: -; V: TRBV25-1; DNA: TGTGCCAGCAGCTTGAACGGTTCACCCCTCCACTTT; CDR3: CASSLNGSPLHF
D: TRBD1; J: TRBJ2-7; size: -; V: TRBV7-9; DNA: TGTGCCAGCAGCACCACCGACAGGGGTCGGGACGAGCAGTACTTC; CDR3: CASSTTDRGRDEQYF
D: -; J: TRBJ2-7; size: -; V: TRBV5-5; DNA: TGTGCCAGCAGCTTGTACCCGGACACCTACGAGCAGTACTTC; CDR3: CASSLYPDTYEQYF